This T cell receptor beta chain was captured in a study of cytomegalovirus exposure and HLA in healthy donors. PCR used 60 Vbeta primers and 13 Jbeta primers. Some clones are missing from TCRdb's copy, which holds only in-frame ones; the method was immunoSEQ multiplex PCR. The data contain fewer than 150,000 clones, more than 70% of them singletons. The specimen sequenced was PBMCs. This TCR derives from a man younger than 45 in good health and CMV-seronegative.

CDR3 region: CSVHRAGTSEAFF. CDR3 DNA sequence: TGCAGCGTTCACAGGGCAGGGACGTCTGAAGCTTTCTTT. The J gene is TRBJ1-1, the V gene TRBV29-1, with D possibly matching TRBD1 (6 bases). With 5 bases removed from V and 6 bases from J, the gap between germline ends came to 16 bases. Germline CDR1 is SQVTM and CDR2 is ANQGSEA. The length of the CDR3 is 13 residues.